This T cell receptor beta chain is drawn from a study of vaccination effects on CD4 cells after COVID-19. Findings of the study overall: Cross-reaction with common cold coronaviruses was seen in only 1 of 255 vaccine-induced clones from healthy vaccinees. Early post-infection timepoints were missing from the study, which also had few convalescent patients.

Comments on this clone: Its specificity is not known.

When less than 11 days of culture had elapsed, CD4+ T cells were isolated. Vaccine recipients, nucleocapsid antibody negative, had no prior SARS-CoV-2 infection. The method was immunoSEQ multiplex PCR; TCRdb's version includes in-frame clones alone and lacks a portion of them. Among around 60,000 clones, 70% to 80% were seen once, and the ten largest hold less than 4%. The sequenced sample was CD4+ T cells from PBMCs cultured without peptide, obtained before COVID-19 vaccination. The sequence derives from a human donor who received a COVID-19 vaccine.

CDR3 coding DNA: TGTGCCGCGTCGGGCCGAGCGGGACTAGAGACCCAGTACTTC. Protein sequence: CAASGRAGLETQYF. The chain couples TRBV30 to TRBJ2-5; the match to TRBD2 covers 7 bases. The CDR3 consists of 14 residues. Germline lookup yields CDR1 GTSNPN and CDR2 SVGIG (reference sequence). The trim removed 8 bases at V and 4 bases at J, leaving 13 bases unmatched. The complete variable domain, with remaining parts taken from reference TRBV30 and TRBJ2-5, reads SQTIHQWPATLVQPVGSPLSLECTVEGTSNPNLYWYRQAAGRGLQLLFYSVGIGQISSEVPQNLSASRPQDRQFILSSKKLLLSDSGFYLCAASGRAGLETQYFGPGTRLLVL.